A single sample gave rise to the 21 T cell receptor beta chains below, sequenced in a study of early T cells in non-severe SARS-CoV-2 infection. MiXCR, run by TCRdb on the 5' RACE reads, gives a single entry per CDR3 protein. The sample has approximately 74,000 distinct CDR3 sequences, 13% to 15% seen once. The source material was whole blood. The receptor set was obtained from an adult who was a healthcare worker with PCR-confirmed SARS-CoV-2 infection or an uninfected control (not recorded which).

This clonotype was recorded many times. The chain recombines TRBV6-2 or TRBV6-3 with TRBJ2-6; 8 positions agree with TRBD1. This CDR3 has 17 residues. Unmatched junction bases numbered 6, after V lost 5 bases and J lost 0 bases. CDR1 is MNHEY, CDR2 SVGEGT, per germline. The chain's CDR3 is CASSTGTGYSGANVLTF. The CDR3 DNA sequence: TGTGCCAGCAGTACCGGGACAGGCTACTCTGGGGCCAACGTCCTGACTTTC.

The chain couples TRBV12-3 or TRBV12-4 to TRBJ2-7; tentatively, D is TRBD1 (6 bases). V lost 3 bases and J 5 bases, leaving 14 bases between the germline ends. The CDR3 spans 14 residues. The CDR3: CASSFGQGRNEQYF. The CDR3 DNA sequence: TGTGCCAGCAGTTTTGGGCAGGGGCGGAACGAGCAGTACTTC.

Ten or more counts support this clonotype. The DNA for the CDR3 is TGTGCCAGCATAGACGCGGGGAACACAGATACGCAGTATTTT. It codes for CASIDAGNTDTQYF. The V gene is TRBV27, the J gene TRBJ2-3, with D maybe TRBD2 (6 bases). The CDR3 sequence is 14 residues long. Germline V gives CDR1 MNHEY, CDR2 SMNVEV (reference sequence). Between the trimmed V and J ends, which lost 7 bases and 2 bases, there was a span of 13 bases.

The sample holds a few counts of this clonotype. Here the CDR3 DNA reads TGCAGCGTCGTACGCCGGGACAGGGGGGATAATGAGCAGTTCTTC. This encodes CSVVRRDRGDNEQFF. The V and J genes are TRBV29-1 and TRBJ2-1; TRBD1 agrees at 11 bases. Looked up from germline, CDR1 is SQVTM and CDR2 is ANQGSEA. CDR3 length: 15 amino acids. Germline trimming cut 6 bases from V and 7 bases from J; bases unmatched to any gene: 11.

The V call is TRBV11-2, the J call TRBJ2-7; tentatively, D is TRBD2 (5 bases). V was shortened by 0 bases and J by 3 bases, with 12 bases between the two germline ends. The CDR3 is 15 amino acids. CDR1 is SGHAT, CDR2 FQNNGV, per germline. CDR3 region: CASSLDGVGLYEQYF. In DNA, the CDR3 is TGTGCCAGCAGCTTAGACGGGGTCGGCCTCTACGAGCAGTACTTC.

This clonotype was found many times. The rearrangement joins TRBV12-3 or TRBV12-4 to TRBJ1-1, with D perhaps TRBD1 (6 bases). The CDR3 loop spans 12 amino acids. Trimming shortened V by 6 bases and J by 8 bases, and 13 bases separated the two germline ends. The CDR3 protein is CASSLNRVEAFF. CDR3 in DNA: TGTGCCAGCAGCCTCAACAGGGTCGAAGCTTTCTTT.

V usage is TRBV15 and J usage is TRBJ2-4; a possible D gene is TRBD1 (6 bases). Looked up from germline, CDR1 is LNHNV and CDR2 is YYDKDF (reference sequence). The CDR3 length is 14 residues. V was trimmed by 5 bases and J by 12 bases, leaving 20 bases between them. This CDR3 reads CATSGDNFRGAQYF. The CDR3 coding sequence is TGTGCCACCAGCGGGGACAACTTTCGAGGGGCTCAGTACTTC. The whole variable domain, filled in from reference TRBV15 and TRBJ2-4, reads DAMVIQNPRYQVTQFGKPVTLSCSQTLNHNVMYWYQQKSSQAPKLLFHYYDKDFNNEADTPDNFQSRRPNTSFCFLDIRSPGLGDTAMYLCATSGDNFRGAQYFGAGTRLSVL.

This sequence joins TRBV5-4 and TRBJ2-3; 11 bases line up with TRBD2. The germline V gene encodes CDR1 SGHNT and CDR2 YYREEE (reference sequence). J lost 3 bases, V lost 0 bases, and 3 bases had no gene match. The CDR3 sequence is 16 residues long. CDR3 coding DNA: TGTGCCAGCAGCTTGGCTAGCGGGGGGCGGACAGATACGCAGTATTTT. It is translated as CASSLASGGRTDTQYF.

This clonotype was observed many times. V is TRBV3-1 and J is TRBJ2-1; TRBD2 agrees at 11 bases. The CDR3 totals 15 residues. V was clipped by 3 bases and J by 7 bases; unmatched bases: 5. Per the germline V gene, CDR1 is LGHDT and CDR2 is YNNKEL (reference sequence). The CDR3 loop reads CASSQASGGLNEQFF. CDR3 nucleotides: TGTGCCAGCAGCCAGGCTAGCGGGGGGCTTAATGAGCAGTTCTTC.

This clonotype was counted only a few times. The rearrangement links TRBV6-1 to TRBJ1-1, with TRBD1 matching 10 bases. The CDR3 spans 15 residues. Trimming removed 7 bases from V and 3 bases from J; junction bases left unmatched: 8. Germline V gene lookup returns CDR1 MNHNS and CDR2 SASEGT. In DNA, the CDR3 is TGTGCCAGCACTATTGGGGGGACAGGGGACACTGAAGCTTTCTTT. The encoded protein is CASTIGGTGDTEAFF.

This clonotype was detected a few times. The V and J genes are TRBV29-1 and TRBJ2-3; TRBD1 matches at 8 bases. The ends lost 6 bases at V and 2 bases at J; junction bases unmatched: 4. Per the germline V gene, CDR1 is SQVTM and CDR2 is ANQGSEA. The CDR3 spans 13 residues. Written as DNA, the CDR3 is TGCAGCGTACAGGGGGGATTCACAGATACGCAGTATTTT. Translation: CSVQGGFTDTQYF.

The rearrangement joins TRBV11-2 to TRBJ2-1; possibly TRBD2 for D (5 bases). Trimming took 5 bases from V and 14 from J, leaving 16 bases between them. Germline assignment: CDR1 SGHAT and CDR2 FQNNGV. This CDR3 has 12 residues. The CDR3 here is CASSPIGFGEFF. CDR3 coding DNA: TGTGCCAGCAGCCCGATCGGTTTCGGGGAGTTCTTC.

This CDR3 is CASSLGASNQPQHF. DNA of the CDR3: TGTGCCAGCAGCTTGGGCGCTAGCAATCAGCCCCAGCATTTT. The genes are TRBV5-5 and TRBJ1-5; D unresolved. V lost 0 bases to trimming and J lost 0 bases, with 4 bases between them. CDR3 length: 14 amino acids. Germline CDR1 SGHKS, CDR2 YYEKEE (reference sequence).

This clonotype was seen only a few times. The rearrangement uses TRBV18 and TRBJ1-1, with D tentatively TRBD1 (6 bases). The CDR3 has 17 amino acids. The ends were cut back, 5 bases at V and 0 bases at J, with 19 bases in the middle. CDR1 is KGHSH, CDR2 LQKENI, per germline. CDR3 in amino acids: CASSDRTVLTMNTEAFF. CDR3 nucleotides: TGTGCCAGCTCAGATCGGACAGTCCTGACTATGAACACTGAAGCTTTCTTT.

This clonotype turned up a few times. J is TRBJ1-2 and V is TRBV5-1; 10 nucleotides match TRBD1. This CDR3 spans 16 amino acids. V dropped 4 bases and J dropped 1; count of bases not matched to a gene: 7. Germline CDR1 reads SGHRS; CDR2 reads YFSETQ. The CDR3 DNA follows: TGCGCCAGCAGCCTGGGGACAGGGGTTTTTAACTATGGCTACACCTTC. It yields the protein CASSLGTGVFNYGYTF.

This clonotype was counted between two and nine times. This CDR3 reads CASTLSGQASTDTQYF. Here the CDR3 DNA reads TGCGCCAGCACCCTTTCGGGACAGGCTAGCACAGATACGCAGTATTTT. The chain is built from TRBV4-1 and TRBJ2-3, with 8 bases that match TRBD1. The CDR3 covers 16 residues. From germline, CDR1 is MGHRA and CDR2 YSYEKL. The ends lost 7 bases at V and 0 bases at J; junction bases unmatched: 9.

The chain recombines TRBV29-1 with TRBJ2-1; D is possibly TRBD1 (5 bases). Trimming stripped 8 bases from V and 4 bases from J, with 12 bases between. The CDR3 runs 12 residues. Germline V gene data show CDR1 as SQVTM and CDR2 as ANQGSEA. CDR3 sequence reads: CSPLDTYNEQFF. CDR3 in DNA: TGCAGCCCTCTGGACACTTACAATGAGCAGTTCTTC.

This clonotype has ten or more counts. The chain links TRBV4-2 to TRBJ2-1, with 7 bases identical to TRBD1. J lost 6 bases, V lost 3 bases, and 14 bases had no gene match. This CDR3 has 17 amino acids. Germline assignment: CDR1 LGHNA and CDR2 YNFKEQ. In DNA form, the CDR3 reads TGTGCCAGCAGCCATATTATACAGGGGACCAGGGGCAATGAGCAGTTCTTC. Protein: CASSHIIQGTRGNEQFF.

This clonotype showed up just a few times. CDR3 residues: CASSSGHRLNTGELFF. DNA of the CDR3: TGTGCCAGCAGCTCGGGACACCGTCTGAACACCGGGGAGCTGTTTTTT. The rearrangement links TRBV7-3 to TRBJ2-2; tentative D call: TRBD1 (6 bases). The CDR3 is 16 amino acids. The V and J ends lost 4 bases and 1 base respectively, with 13 bases between them. The V gene's germline CDR1 is SGHTA and CDR2 FQGTGA.

The rearrangement uses TRBV27 and TRBJ1-1; D not certain. The V end was cut by 1 base, the J end by 2 bases, with 8 bases between. From germline, CDR1 is MNHEY and CDR2 SMNVEV (reference sequence). The CDR3 extends over 14 amino acids. The CDR3 protein is CASSLFSGNTEAFF. The CDR3, as DNA: TGTGCCAGCAGTTTATTTTCAGGTAACACTGAAGCTTTCTTT.

The sample holds a few counts of this clonotype. This rearrangement joins TRBV5-4 to TRBJ2-3; maybe TRBD1 (6 bases). Per the germline V gene, CDR1 is SGHNT and CDR2 is YYREEE (reference sequence). V lost 4 bases and J 1 base, leaving 13 bases between the germline ends. This CDR3 is 15 amino acids long. CDR3 sequence reads: CASSPHRVRTDTQYF. The CDR3 nucleotides are TGTGCCAGCAGCCCCCACAGGGTTCGCACAGATACGCAGTATTTT.